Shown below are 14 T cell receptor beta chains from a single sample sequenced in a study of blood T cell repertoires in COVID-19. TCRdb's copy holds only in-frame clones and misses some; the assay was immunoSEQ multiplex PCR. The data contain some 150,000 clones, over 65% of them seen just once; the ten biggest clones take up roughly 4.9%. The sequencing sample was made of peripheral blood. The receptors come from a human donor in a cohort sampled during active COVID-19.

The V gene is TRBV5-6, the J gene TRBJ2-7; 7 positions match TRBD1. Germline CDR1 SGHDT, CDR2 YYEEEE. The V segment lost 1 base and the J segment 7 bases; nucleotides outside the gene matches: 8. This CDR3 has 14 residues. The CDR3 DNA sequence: TGTGCCAGCAGCTTGTTTGACAGGGCGAGGGAGCAGTACGTC. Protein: CASSLFDRAREQYV.

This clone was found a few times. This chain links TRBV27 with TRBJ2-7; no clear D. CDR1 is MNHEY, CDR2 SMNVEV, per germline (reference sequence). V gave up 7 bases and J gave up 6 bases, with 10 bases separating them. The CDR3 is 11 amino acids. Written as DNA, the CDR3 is TGTGCCAGCACGTCCTCTCTCGAGCAGTACGTC. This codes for CASTSSLEQYV.

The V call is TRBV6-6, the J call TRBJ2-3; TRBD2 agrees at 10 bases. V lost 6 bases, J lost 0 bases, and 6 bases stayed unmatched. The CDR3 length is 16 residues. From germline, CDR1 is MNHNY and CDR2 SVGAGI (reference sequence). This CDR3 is CASRVSGGPSTDTQYF. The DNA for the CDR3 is TGTGCCAGCAGGGTTAGCGGGGGGCCTAGCACAGATACGCAGTATTTT.

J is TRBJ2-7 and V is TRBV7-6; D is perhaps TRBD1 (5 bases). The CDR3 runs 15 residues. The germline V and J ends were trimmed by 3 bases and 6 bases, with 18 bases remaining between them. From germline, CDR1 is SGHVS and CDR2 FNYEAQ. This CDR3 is CASSLIQVPQSEQYV. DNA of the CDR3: TGTGCCAGCAGCTTGATACAGGTCCCACAGTCCGAGCAGTACGTC.

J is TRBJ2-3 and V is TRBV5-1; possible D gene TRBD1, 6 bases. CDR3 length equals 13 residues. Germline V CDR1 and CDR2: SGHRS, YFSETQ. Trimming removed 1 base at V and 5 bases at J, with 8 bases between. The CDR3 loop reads CASSLSRGDTQYF. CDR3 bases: TGCGCCAGCAGCTTGTCCAGGGGAGATACGCAGTATTTT.

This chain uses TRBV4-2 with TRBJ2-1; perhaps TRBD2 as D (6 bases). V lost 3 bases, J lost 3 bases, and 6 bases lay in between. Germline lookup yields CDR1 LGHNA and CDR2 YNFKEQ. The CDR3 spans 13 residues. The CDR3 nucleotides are TGTGCCAGCAGCCACGGGGGCTACAATGAGCAGTTCTTC. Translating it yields CASSHGGYNEQFF.

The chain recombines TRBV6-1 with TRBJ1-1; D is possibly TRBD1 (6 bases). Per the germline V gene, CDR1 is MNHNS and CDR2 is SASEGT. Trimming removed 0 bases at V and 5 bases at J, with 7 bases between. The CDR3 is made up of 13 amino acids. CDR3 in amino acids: CASSEAGHTEAFF. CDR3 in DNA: TGTGCCAGCAGTGAAGCGGGACATACTGAAGCTTTCTTT.

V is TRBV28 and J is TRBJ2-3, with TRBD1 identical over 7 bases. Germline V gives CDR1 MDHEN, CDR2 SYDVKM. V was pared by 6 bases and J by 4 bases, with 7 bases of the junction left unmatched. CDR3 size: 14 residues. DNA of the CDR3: TGTGCCAGCAGACTAGGGGGCCGGGCAGATACGCAGTATTTT. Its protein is CASRLGGRADTQYF.

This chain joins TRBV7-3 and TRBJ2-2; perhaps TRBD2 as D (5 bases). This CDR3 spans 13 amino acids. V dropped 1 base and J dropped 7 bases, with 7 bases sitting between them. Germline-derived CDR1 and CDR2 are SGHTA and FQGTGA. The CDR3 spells CASSLNAGGELFF. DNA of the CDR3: TGTGCCAGCAGCTTAAATGCGGGCGGGGAGCTGTTTTTT.

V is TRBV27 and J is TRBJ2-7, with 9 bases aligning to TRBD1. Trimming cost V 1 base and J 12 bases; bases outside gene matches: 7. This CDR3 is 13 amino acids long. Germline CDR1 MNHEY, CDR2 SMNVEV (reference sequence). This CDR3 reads CASSLFGTGLWYF. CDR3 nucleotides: TGTGCCAGCAGTTTATTTGGGACAGGGCTGTGGTACTTC.

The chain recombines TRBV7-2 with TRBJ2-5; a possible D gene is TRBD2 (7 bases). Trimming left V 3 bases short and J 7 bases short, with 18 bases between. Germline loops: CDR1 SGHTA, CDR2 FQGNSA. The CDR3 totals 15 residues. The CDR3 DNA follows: TGTGCCAGCAGCTTGGGCGGGGGCCCCCCAGGGACCCAGTACTTC. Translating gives CASSLGGGPPGTQYF.

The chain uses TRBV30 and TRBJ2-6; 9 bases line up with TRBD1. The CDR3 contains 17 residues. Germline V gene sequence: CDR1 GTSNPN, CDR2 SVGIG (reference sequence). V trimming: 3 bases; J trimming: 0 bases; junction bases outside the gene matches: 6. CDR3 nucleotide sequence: TGTGCCTGGAGGTCGGACAGGGGCCTCTCTGGGGCCAACGTCCTGACTTTC. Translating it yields CAWRSDRGLSGANVLTF.

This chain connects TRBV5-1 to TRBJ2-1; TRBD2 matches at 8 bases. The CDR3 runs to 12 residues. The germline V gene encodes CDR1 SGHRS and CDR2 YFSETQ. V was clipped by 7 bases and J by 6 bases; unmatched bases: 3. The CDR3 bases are TGCGCCAGCCGGCGGGGGGCCAATGAGCAGTTCTTC. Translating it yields CASRRGANEQFF. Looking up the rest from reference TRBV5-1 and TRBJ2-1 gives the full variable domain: KAGVTQTPRYLIKTRGQQVTLSCSPISGHRSVSWYQQTPGQGLQFLFEYFSETQRNKGNFPGRFSGRQFSNSRSEMNVSTLELGDSALYLCASRRGANEQFFGPGTRLTVL.

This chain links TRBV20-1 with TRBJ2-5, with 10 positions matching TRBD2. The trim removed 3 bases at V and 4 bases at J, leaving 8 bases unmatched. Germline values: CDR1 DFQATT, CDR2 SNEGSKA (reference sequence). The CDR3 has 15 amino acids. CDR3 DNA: TGCAGTGCTAGTAGGGTAGCGGGAGGTCTAGAGACCCAGTACTTC. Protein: CSASRVAGGLETQYF.